Each of the 5 T cell receptor beta chains below was sequenced from the same sample in a study of Ad26.COV2.S vaccination and SARS-CoV-2 variants. The repertoire was sequenced with immunoSEQ multiplex PCR; TCRdb's copy has only in-frame clones and lacks some. The repertoire has about 390,000 clones, more than 85% of them found once; the top ten carry roughly 3%. Treatment indicated: some 19 received Ad26.COV2.S at low or high dose, single or two shots; about 5 received placebo; per-sample allocation not given. Sampling occurred on day 63 after the first vaccine or placebo injection. The sample in question was peripheral blood, obtained in a trial of Ad26.COV2.S vaccine versus placebo. The receptors derive from a person between 18 and 59 years old who received the Ad26.COV2.S COVID-19 vaccine or a placebo.

The chain carries TRBV7-8 and TRBJ1-3; no firm D call. Germline lookup yields CDR1 SGHVS and CDR2 FQNEAQ. This CDR3 has 14 residues. Trimming left V 5 bases short and J 2 bases short, with 10 bases between. The CDR3, as DNA: TGTGCCAGCAGCCCCGACGGGACTGGAAACACCATATATTTT. It yields the protein CASSPDGTGNTIYF.

The J gene is TRBJ1-1, the V gene TRBV3-1 (or the pseudogene TRBV3-2); a weak D match, TRBD1 (6 bases). This CDR3 is built from 12 residues. Trimming removed 9 bases at V and 2 bases at J, with 10 bases between. Per germline, CDR1 LGHDT and CDR2 YNNKEL (reference sequence). CDR3 nucleotide sequence: TGTGCCAGTGGGGGCCGCAACACTGAAGCTTTCTTT. Translating it yields CASGGRNTEAFF.

In nucleotides, the CDR3 is TGTGCCAGCAGCTTAGCTGGGACAGGGAATAGGGAGACCCAGTACTTC. It specifies CASSLAGTGNRETQYF. V usage is TRBV7-2 and J usage is TRBJ2-5; 9 nucleotides match TRBD1. There are 16 residues in the CDR3. Germline values: CDR1 SGHTA, CDR2 FQGNSA. V lost 0 bases and J lost 5; bases outside the gene matches: 7. The whole variable domain, remainder taken from reference TRBV7-2 and TRBJ2-5, is GAGVSQSPSNKVTEKGKDVELRCDPISGHTALYWYRQSLGQGLEFLIYFQGNSAPDKSGLPSDRFSAERTGGSVSTLTIQRTQQEDSAVYLCASSLAGTGNRETQYFGPGTRLLVL.

The chain recombines TRBV6-5 with TRBJ1-2, with D perhaps TRBD1 (6 bases). This CDR3 region has 15 residues. Germline-derived CDR1 and CDR2 are MNHEY and SVGAGI. V shed 8 bases and J shed 4 bases, with 20 bases lying between them. CDR3 sequence reads: CASVETGNSFYGYTF. CDR3 DNA: TGTGCCAGCGTAGAAACAGGGAACTCTTTCTATGGCTACACCTTC.

The CDR3 region is CASSPSGVTEAFF. The CDR3 DNA reads TGTGCCAGCAGTCCTTCCGGGGTCACTGAAGCTTTCTTT. The genes are TRBV27 and TRBJ1-1; D gene uncertain. The germline V gene has CDR1 MNHEY and CDR2 SMNVEV (reference sequence). This CDR3 has 13 residues. V lost 5 bases, J lost 4 bases, and 11 bases lay in between.